This TCR beta chain was found in a study of T-cell reconstitution after alpha-beta-depleted transplantation in children. Broader study findings: Elevated TCRbeta diversity at day 60 was traced, in some patients, to surviving recipient T cells and thymic progenitors.

It was with unique molecular identifiers that the TCRbeta library was prepared. A single record per CDR3 protein comes from TCRdb applying MiXCR to the PCR reads. The sample lists about 980,000 distinct CDR3 sequences, roughly 29% occurring once. On this clonotype itself: As yet, its antigen is unknown.

From germline, CDR1 is DFQATT and CDR2 SNEGSKA (reference sequence). This CDR3 has 14 amino acids. V lost 2 bases to trimming and J lost 2 bases, with 11 bases between them. This TCR was sampled from a boy under three years old who had a stem cell transplant for SCID, so the T cells may come from the graft donor. This rearrangement joins TRBV20-1 to TRBJ2-3; D is undetermined. The sequences come from PBMCs, mostly from graft donor cells, collected 360 days after TCRalphabeta/CD19-depleted stem cell transplant. In nucleotides, the CDR3 is TGCAGTGCTAGAAATTTCGAAAACACAGATACGCAGTATTTT. Encoded protein: CSARNFENTDTQYF.